This T cell receptor beta chain was sequenced for a study of blood T cell repertoires in COVID-19 (dated by TCRdb to 2020 to 2022). With respect to the entire study: Samples covering the acute and convalescent phases of COVID-19 were provided by collaborators in the United States, Italy and Spain. Where available, HLA class I and class II types were taken from metadata supplied by the sample provider and were not determined by assay-based typing. Deeply sampled blood TCRbeta repertoires from subjects exposed to, actively infected with, or recovered from COVID-19 were included in the dataset. The samples were drawn from two sources: the first 160 participants of the ongoing ImmuneRACE study, and 1,200 or so subjects contributed by 6 global collaborators. The repertoires were released in a freely available public database intended as a resource for research on the immune response to SARS-CoV-2. Sample metadata almost always included a de-identified subject ID, COVID-19 status, age in years and sex. The prospective study material was composed of cDNA or gDNA derived from T cells, B-cell-depleted T cells, or PBMCs. Broader findings and caveats from the paper: How much clinical and demographic metadata was included differed by source and by participant, and the metadata was provided uncurated.

Collaborating institutions collected whole blood in K2EDTA tubes following their own protocols. For TCRbeta analysis, collaborators shipped samples as frozen whole blood, isolated PBMCs, or DNA extracted from either of those sample types. This clone showed up just once. Its specific antigen is unknown. Base quality data are lacking; no much larger clone is found one base away. Including the terminal cysteine and phenylalanine, the CDR3 comprises 13 residues. Only the CDR3 region is kept as DNA, spanning 39 bases read in frame from base 1. Taken from the germline V gene, the CDR1 and CDR2 loops are SGHNT and YENEEA. The junction shows trimming of 5 bases on V and 4 bases on J, and the gene matches do not reach 2 bases of it. TCRbeta CDR3 regions were amplified from genomic DNA using the immunoSEQ Assay, a bias-controlled multiplex PCR. Per the authors' processing: Nucleated cell counts per sample were estimated from amplification of reference gene primers within the assay. To quantify the absolute abundance of each unique TCRbeta CDR3 rearrangement, sequence reads were collapsed and filtered. Productive Simpson clonality was computed per sample as the square root of Simpson's diversity index over productive rearrangements. This immuneACCESS table, as held by TCRdb, lists in-frame sequences with V and J called but not all clones. Of the missing ones, under half trace to an unresolved V gene in checked studies; the others have no known cause. V and J calls and clone size come straight from that table; D and trimming were deduced from the DNA. The sample table shows over 65,000 clones, and about 87% are seen once. The top ten clonotypes cover 4.6% of the sample.

The sample comprised peripheral blood. This clonotype originated in a man between 50 and 59 years old with active COVID-19. Recombination linked TRBV11-3 to TRBJ1-1, with TRBD1 matching 9 junction bases. The CDR3 here reads CASSLQGATEAFF. The nucleotides are TGTGCCAGCAGCCTACAGGGGGCCACTGAAGCTTTCTTT.